These 4 T cell receptor beta chains were sequenced from one sample in a study of cytomegalovirus exposure and HLA in healthy donors. PCR used 60 Vbeta primers and 13 Jbeta primers. Produced via immunoSEQ multiplex PCR; TCRdb's table is partial and in-frame only. The sample features 30,000 to 35,000 clones, with about 1.9% in its top ten. Sequencing was performed on PBMCs. These receptors all come from a woman in her forties in good health and CMV-seropositive.

V is TRBV15 and J is TRBJ1-2, with D possibly matching TRBD1 (5 bases). This CDR3 comprises 14 residues. Trimming shortened V by 1 base and J by 8 bases, and 14 bases separated the two germline ends. CDR1 and CDR2 (germline): LNHNV, YYDKDF (reference sequence). CDR3 amino acids: CATSRVGAGGGYTF. The CDR3 nucleotides read TGTGCCACCAGCAGAGTAGGGGCGGGAGGGGGCTACACCTTC.

The rearrangement uses TRBV5-1 and TRBJ2-5; D may be TRBD1 (6 bases). This CDR3 spans 13 amino acids. Trimming pared 3 bases from V and 5 bases from J, leaving 11 bases between. CDR1 is SGHRS and CDR2 is YFSETQ in the germline V gene. CDR3 protein: CASSSGGPETQYF. The CDR3, as DNA: TGCGCCAGCAGCTCTGGGGGCCCGGAGACCCAGTACTTC.

The chain employs TRBV2 and TRBJ1-4, with 8 bases aligning to TRBD1. CDR1 is SNHLY and CDR2 is FYNNEI in the germline V gene. Trimming cost V 5 bases and J 8 bases; bases outside gene matches: 7. The CDR3 extends over 14 amino acids. The CDR3 DNA follows: TGTGCCAGCAGTCCTGACAGGGGCGGAGAAAAACTGTTTTTT. Its translation: CASSPDRGGEKLFF.

This chain joins TRBV7-2 and TRBJ2-3; D is perhaps TRBD2 (6 bases). Trimming shortened V by 5 bases and J by 4 bases, and 19 bases separated the two germline ends. Per germline, CDR1 SGHTA and CDR2 FQGNSA. The CDR3 spans 16 residues. Here the CDR3 reads CASSPGPGRTADTQYF. DNA for the CDR3: TGTGCCAGCAGCCCCGGCCCAGGGAGGACCGCAGATACGCAGTATTTT.